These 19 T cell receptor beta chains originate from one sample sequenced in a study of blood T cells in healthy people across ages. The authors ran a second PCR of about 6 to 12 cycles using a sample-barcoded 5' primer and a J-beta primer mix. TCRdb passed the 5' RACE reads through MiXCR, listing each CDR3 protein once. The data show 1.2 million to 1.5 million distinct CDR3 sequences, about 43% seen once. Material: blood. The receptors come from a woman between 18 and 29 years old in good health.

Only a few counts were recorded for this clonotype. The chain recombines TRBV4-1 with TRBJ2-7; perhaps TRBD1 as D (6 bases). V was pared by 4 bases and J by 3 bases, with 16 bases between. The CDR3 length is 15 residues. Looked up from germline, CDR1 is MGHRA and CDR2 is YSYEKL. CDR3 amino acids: CASSRTGSQGYEQYF. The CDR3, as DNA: TGCGCCAGCAGCCGGACGGGGTCACAGGGCTACGAGCAGTACTTC.

The CDR3 nucleotides are TGTGCCATCAAGACGGGGGTCACCGGGGAGCTGTTTTTT. Residues: CAIKTGVTGELFF. The chain has TRBV10-3 and TRBJ2-2, with TRBD2 as a possible D gene (6 bases). V was clipped by 7 bases and J by 4 bases, with 10 bases between them. The CDR3 is 13 amino acids. The germline CDR1 and CDR2 sequences are ENHRY and SYGVKD.

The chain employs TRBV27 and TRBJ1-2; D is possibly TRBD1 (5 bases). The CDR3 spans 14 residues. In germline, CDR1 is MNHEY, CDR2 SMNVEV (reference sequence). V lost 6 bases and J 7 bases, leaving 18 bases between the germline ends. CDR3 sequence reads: CASSPAAQGSGYTF. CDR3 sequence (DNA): TGTGCCAGCAGCCCCGCGGCCCAGGGTTCTGGCTACACCTTC.

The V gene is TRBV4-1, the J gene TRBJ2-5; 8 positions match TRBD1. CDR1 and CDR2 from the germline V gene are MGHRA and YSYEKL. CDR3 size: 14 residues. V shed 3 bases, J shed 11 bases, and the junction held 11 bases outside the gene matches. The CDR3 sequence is CASSHGTGNNEQYF. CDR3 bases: TGCGCCAGCAGCCATGGGACAGGAAACAATGAGCAGTACTTC.

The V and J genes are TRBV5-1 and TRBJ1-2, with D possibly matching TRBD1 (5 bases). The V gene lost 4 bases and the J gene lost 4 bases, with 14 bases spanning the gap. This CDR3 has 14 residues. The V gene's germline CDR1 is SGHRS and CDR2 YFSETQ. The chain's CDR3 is CASSPGGAPYGYTF. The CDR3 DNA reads TGCGCCAGCAGCCCGGGAGGGGCCCCCTATGGCTACACCTTC.

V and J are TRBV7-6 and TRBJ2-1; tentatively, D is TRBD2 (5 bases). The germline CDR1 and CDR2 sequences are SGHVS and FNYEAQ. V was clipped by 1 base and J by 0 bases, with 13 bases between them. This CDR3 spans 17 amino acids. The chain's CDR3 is CASSLVASGGSYNEQFF. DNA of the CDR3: TGTGCCAGCAGCTTAGTGGCGAGCGGAGGCTCCTACAATGAGCAGTTCTTC.

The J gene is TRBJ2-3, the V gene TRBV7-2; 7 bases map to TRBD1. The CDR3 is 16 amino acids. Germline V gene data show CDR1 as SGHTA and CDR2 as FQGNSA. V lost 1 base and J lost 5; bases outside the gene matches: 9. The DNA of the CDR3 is TGTGCCAGCAGCTTAGGTGCGACAGGGCCAAGAGATACGCAGTATTTT. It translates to CASSLGATGPRDTQYF.

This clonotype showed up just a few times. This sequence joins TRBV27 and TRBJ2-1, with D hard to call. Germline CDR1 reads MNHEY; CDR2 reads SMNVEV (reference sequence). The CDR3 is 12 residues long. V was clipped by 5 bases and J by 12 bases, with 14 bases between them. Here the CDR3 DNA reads TGTGCCAGCAGTCCCCTGCCGGGTAGGCAGTTCTTC. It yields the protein CASSPLPGRQFF.

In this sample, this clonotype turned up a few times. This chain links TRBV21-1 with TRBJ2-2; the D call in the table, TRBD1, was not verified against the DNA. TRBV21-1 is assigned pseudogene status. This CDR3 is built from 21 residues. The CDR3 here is CASSTHILQGAVPRETGELFF. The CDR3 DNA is TGTGCCAGCAGCACCCACATATTACAGGGGGCCGTACCTCGGGAGACCGGGGAGCTGTTTTTT.

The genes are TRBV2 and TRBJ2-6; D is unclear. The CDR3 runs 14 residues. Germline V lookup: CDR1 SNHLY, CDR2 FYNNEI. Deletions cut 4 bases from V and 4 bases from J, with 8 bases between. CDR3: CASSAEKGANVLTF. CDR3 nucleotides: TGTGCCAGCAGTGCGGAGAAAGGGGCCAACGTCCTGACTTTC.

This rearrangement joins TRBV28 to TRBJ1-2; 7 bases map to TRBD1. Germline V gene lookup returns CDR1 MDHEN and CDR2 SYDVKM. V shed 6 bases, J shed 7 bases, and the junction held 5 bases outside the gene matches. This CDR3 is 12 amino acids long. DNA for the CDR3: TGTGCCAGCAGACCCGACAGGGCTGGCTACACCTTC. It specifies CASRPDRAGYTF.

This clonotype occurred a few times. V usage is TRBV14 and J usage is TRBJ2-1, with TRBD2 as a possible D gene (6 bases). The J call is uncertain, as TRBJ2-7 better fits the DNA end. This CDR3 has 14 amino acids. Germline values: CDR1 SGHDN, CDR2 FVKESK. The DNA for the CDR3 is TGTGCCAGCAGCCTGGGACTGGGTTACAATGAGCAGTACTTC. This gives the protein CASSLGLGYNEQYF.

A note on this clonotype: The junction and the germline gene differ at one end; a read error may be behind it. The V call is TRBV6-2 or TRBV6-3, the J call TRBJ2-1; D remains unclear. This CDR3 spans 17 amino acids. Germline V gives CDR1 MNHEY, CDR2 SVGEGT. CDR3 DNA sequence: TGTGCCAGCAGTCACTCCCGAGAGGCCGGCAAGTACGGTGAGCAGTTCTTC. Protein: CASSHSREAGKYGEQFF.

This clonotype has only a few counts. CDR3 DNA sequence: TGTGCCAGCCGCCACTTACTGGGGGGGAATGAGCAGTTCTTC. This gives the protein CASRHLLGGNEQFF. The chain employs TRBV27 and TRBJ2-1; 7 bases fit TRBD2. This CDR3 has 14 residues. V shed 8 bases, J shed 7 bases, and the junction held 11 bases outside the gene matches. Germline CDR1 MNHEY, CDR2 SMNVEV (reference sequence).

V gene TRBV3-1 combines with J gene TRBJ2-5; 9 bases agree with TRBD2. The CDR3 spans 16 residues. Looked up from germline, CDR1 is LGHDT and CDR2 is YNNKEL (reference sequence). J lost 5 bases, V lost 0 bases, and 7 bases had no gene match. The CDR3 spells CASSQDSREGFETQYF. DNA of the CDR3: TGTGCCAGCAGCCAAGATTCGCGGGAGGGGTTTGAGACCCAGTACTTC.

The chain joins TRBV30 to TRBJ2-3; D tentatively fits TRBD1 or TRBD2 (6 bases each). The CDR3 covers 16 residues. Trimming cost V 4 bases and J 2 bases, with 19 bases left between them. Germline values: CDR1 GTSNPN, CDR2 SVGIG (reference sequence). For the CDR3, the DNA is TGTGCCTGGATAAAGGGGGACGGGAGTCTCACAGATACGCAGTATTTT. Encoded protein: CAWIKGDGSLTDTQYF.

The CDR3 loop is CASSPGWYEQFF. The CDR3 DNA is TGTGCCAGCTCCCCGGGTTGGTACGAGCAGTTCTTC. V and J are TRBV28 and TRBJ2-1; D gene ambiguous. Trimming stripped 8 bases from V and 10 bases from J, with 15 bases between. Germline V gives CDR1 MDHEN, CDR2 SYDVKM. The CDR3 loop spans 12 amino acids. The full variable domain, in which reference TRBV28 and TRBJ2-1 provide the parts outside the CDR3, is DVKVTQSSRYLVKRTGEKVFLECVQDMDHENMFWYRQDPGLGLRLIYFSYDVKMKEKGDIPEGYSVSREKKERFSLILESASTNQTSMYLCASSPGWYEQFFGPGTRLTVL.

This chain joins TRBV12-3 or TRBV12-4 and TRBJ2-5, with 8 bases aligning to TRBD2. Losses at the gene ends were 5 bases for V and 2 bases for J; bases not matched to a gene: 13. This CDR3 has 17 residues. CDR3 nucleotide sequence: TGTGCCAGCAGTATCGCTTGGGGTAGCGGGGTTCAAGAGACCCAGTACTTC. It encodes CASSIAWGSGVQETQYF.

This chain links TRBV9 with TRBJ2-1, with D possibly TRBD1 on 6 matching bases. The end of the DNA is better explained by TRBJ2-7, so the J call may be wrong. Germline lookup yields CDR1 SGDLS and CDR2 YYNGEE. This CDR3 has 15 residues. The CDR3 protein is CASSVGWDNNNEQYF. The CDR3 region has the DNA TGTGCCAGCAGCGTAGGCTGGGACAACAACAATGAGCAGTACTTC.